This paragraph reports one T cell receptor (beta chain). These data are taken from a study of blood T cell repertoires in COVID-19. As for the study in general: Spain, Italy and the United States supplied samples that represented acute and convalescent COVID-19. PBMCs, B-cell-depleted T cells, or T cells were the source of the cDNA or gDNA that made up the material.

In the original processing: Amplification of reference gene primers was used by the study to estimate nucleated cell counts. TCRdb keeps only in-frame clones here, not all; method: immunoSEQ multiplex PCR. V and J calls and clone size follow that table, whereas D and trimming were derived from the DNA. The table records some 74,000 clones, approximately 80% of them present only once. Sequencing was done on a sample of peripheral blood. This clonotype was obtained from a human donor in a cohort sampled during active COVID-19.

The CDR3 spells CASARKDGTYNSPLHF. Here the CDR3 DNA reads TGTGCCAGTGCGCGGAAAGACGGAACCTATAATTCACCCCTCCACTTT. The J gene is TRBJ1-6, the V gene TRBV28, with no clear D. The CDR3 has 16 residues. Germline-derived CDR1 and CDR2 are MDHEN and SYDVKM. The V and J ends lost 9 bases and 2 bases respectively, with 17 bases between them.